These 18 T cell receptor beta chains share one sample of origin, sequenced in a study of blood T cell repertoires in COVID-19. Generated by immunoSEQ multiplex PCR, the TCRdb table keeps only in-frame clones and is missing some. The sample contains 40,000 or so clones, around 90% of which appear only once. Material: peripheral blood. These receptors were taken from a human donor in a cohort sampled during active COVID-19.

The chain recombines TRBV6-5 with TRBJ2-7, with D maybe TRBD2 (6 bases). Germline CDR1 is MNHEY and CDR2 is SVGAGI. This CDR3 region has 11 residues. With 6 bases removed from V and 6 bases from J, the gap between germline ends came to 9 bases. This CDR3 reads CASRGEVEQYF. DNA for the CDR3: TGTGCCAGCAGGGGGGAGGTCGAGCAGTACTTC.

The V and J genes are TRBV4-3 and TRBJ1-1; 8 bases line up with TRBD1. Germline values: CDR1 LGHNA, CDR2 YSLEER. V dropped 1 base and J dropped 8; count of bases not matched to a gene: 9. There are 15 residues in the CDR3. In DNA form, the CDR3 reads TGCGCCAGCAGCCAAGTAACCAGGGGGCGTTTAGAAGCTTTCTTT. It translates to CASSQVTRGRLEAFF.

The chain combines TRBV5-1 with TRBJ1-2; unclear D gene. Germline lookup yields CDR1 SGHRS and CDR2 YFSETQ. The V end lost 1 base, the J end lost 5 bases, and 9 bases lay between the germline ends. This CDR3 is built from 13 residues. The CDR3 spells CASSLSSNYGYTF. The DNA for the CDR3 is TGCGCCAGCAGCTTGAGCTCCAATTATGGCTACACCTTC.

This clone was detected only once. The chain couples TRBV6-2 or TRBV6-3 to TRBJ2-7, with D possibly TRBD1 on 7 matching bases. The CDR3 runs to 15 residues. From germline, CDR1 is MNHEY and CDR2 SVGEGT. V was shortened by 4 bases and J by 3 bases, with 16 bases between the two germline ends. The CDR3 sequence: CASSLFAGQLYEQYF. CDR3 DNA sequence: TGTGCCAGCAGTTTGTTTGCGGGACAGCTCTACGAGCAGTACTTC.

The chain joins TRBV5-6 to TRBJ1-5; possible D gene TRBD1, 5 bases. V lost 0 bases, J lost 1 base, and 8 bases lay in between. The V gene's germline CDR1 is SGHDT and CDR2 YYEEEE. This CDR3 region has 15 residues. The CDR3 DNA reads TGTGCCAGCAGCTTGGCCGGGGGAAGCAATCAGCCCCAGCATTTT. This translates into CASSLAGGSNQPQHF.

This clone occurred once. The CDR3 DNA reads TGTGCCAGCAGCACCCGGGATAACGGGACTAGCGGGGGGCGACAAGAGACCCAGTACTTC. This translates into CASSTRDNGTSGGRQETQYF. The chain is built from TRBV9 and TRBJ2-5; 15 bases are shared with TRBD2. Trimming at V came to 4 bases and at J to 2 bases, leaving 15 bases not matched to a gene. This CDR3 contains 20 residues. Germline values: CDR1 SGDLS, CDR2 YYNGEE.

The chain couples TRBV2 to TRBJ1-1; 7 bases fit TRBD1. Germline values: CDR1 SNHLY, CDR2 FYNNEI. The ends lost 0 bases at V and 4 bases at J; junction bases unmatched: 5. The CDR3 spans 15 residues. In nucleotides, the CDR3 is TGTGCCAGCAGTGAAGCTACAGGGGTTGGCACTGAAGCTTTCTTT. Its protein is CASSEATGVGTEAFF.

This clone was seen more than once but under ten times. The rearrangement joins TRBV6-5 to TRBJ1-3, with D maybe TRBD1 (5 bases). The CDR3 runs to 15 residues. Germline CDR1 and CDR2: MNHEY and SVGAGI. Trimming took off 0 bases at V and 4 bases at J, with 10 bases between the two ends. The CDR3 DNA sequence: TGTGCCAGCAGTTACTCTCGACAGTCCGGAAACACCATATATTTT. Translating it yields CASSYSRQSGNTIYF.

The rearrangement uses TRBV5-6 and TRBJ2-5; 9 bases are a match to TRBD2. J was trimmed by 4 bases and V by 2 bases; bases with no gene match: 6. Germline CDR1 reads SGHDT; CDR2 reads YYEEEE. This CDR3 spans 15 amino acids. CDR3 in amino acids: CASSFVASGVETQYF. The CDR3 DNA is TGTGCCAGCAGCTTTGTAGCTAGCGGGGTAGAGACCCAGTACTTC.

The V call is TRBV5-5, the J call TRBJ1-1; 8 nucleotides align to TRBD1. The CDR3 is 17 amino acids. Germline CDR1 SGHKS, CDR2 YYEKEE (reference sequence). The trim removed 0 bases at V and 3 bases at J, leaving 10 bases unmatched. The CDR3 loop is CASSLGSGGYGDTEAFF. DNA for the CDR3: TGTGCCAGCAGCTTGGGGTCAGGGGGCTACGGGGACACTGAAGCTTTCTTT.

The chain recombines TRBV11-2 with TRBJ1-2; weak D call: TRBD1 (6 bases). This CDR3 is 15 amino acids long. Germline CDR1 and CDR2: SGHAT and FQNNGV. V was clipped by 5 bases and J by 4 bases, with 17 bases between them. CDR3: CASSGEGGLFYGYTF. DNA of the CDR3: TGTGCCAGCAGCGGCGAGGGGGGGCTCTTCTATGGCTACACCTTC.

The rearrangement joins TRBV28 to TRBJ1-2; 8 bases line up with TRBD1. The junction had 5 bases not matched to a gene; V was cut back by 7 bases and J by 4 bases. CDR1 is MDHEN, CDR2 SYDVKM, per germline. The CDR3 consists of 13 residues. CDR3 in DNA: TGTGCCAGCACCCCAGGACAGGGCTATGGCTACACCTTC. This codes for CASTPGQGYGYTF.

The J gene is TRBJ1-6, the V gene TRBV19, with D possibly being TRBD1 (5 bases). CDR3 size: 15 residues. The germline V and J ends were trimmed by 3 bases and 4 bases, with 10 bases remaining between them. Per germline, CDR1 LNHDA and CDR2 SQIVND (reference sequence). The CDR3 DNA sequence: TGTGCCAGTAGTATCGCGACAGAATATAATTCACCCCTCCACTTT. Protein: CASSIATEYNSPLHF.

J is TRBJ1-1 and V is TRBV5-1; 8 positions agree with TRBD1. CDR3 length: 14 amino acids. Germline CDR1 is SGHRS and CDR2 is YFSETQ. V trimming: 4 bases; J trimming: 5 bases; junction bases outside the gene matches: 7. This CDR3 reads CASSPLTGVTEAFF. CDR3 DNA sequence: TGCGCCAGCAGCCCATTGACAGGGGTGACTGAAGCTTTCTTT. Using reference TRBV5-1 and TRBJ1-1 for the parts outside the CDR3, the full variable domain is KAGVTQTPRYLIKTRGQQVTLSCSPISGHRSVSWYQQTPGQGLQFLFEYFSETQRNKGNFPGRFSGRQFSNSRSEMNVSTLELGDSALYLCASSPLTGVTEAFFGQGTRLTVV.

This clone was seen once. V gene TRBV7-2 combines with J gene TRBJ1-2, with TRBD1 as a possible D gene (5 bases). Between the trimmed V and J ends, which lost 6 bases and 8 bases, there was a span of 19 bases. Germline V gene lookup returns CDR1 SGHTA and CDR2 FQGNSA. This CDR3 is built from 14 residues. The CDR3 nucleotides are TGTGCCAGCAGTAATTCCGGGACTCGGGGAGGCTACACCTTC. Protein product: CASSNSGTRGGYTF.

This CDR3 is CASSPAGGKYEQYF. As DNA, the CDR3 is TGTGCCAGCTCACCGGCAGGGGGCAAATACGAGCAGTACTTC. V usage is TRBV18 and J usage is TRBJ2-7; 8 positions match TRBD1. Trimming at V came to 3 bases and at J to 4 bases, leaving 5 bases not matched to a gene. This CDR3 region has 14 residues. In germline, CDR1 is KGHSH, CDR2 LQKENI.

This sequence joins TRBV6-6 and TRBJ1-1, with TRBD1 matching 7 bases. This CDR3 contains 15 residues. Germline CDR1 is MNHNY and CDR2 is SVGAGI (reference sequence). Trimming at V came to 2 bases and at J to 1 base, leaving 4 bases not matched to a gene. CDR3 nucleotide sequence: TGTGCCAGCAGTTACGCCGGGACAGAGAACACTGAAGCTTTCTTT. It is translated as CASSYAGTENTEAFF.

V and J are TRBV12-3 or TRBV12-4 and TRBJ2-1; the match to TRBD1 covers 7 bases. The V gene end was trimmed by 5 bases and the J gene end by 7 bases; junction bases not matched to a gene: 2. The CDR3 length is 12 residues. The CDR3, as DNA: TGTGCCAGCAGTCTACAGGGGAATGAGCAGTTCTTC. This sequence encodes CASSLQGNEQFF.